This T cell receptor (beta chain) comes out of a study of OX40 agonist ivuxolimab in advanced cancers. For the study in its entirety: Ivuxolimab was a fully human IgG2 agonistic monoclonal antibody targeting the costimulatory receptor OX40 (CD134). Three dose-escalation patients achieved partial responses, one with hepatocellular carcinoma and two with cutaneous melanoma. The point of sequencing TCRbeta in the periphery was to test whether ivuxolimab changed TCR sequence diversity and drove clonal T-cell expansion. Patients were allowed to have had prior anti-PD-1, anti-PD-L1 or anti-CTLA-4 therapy, and about 40% of the dose-escalation patients had been treated with checkpoint inhibitors. Of the 50 or so patients in dose escalation, about 20 had hepatocellular carcinoma, about 15 had melanoma, 9 had renal cell carcinoma and 9 had head and neck cancer. Intravenous ivuxolimab was administered to patients every 2 weeks at six dose levels: 0.01, 0.1, 0.3, 1.5, 3 and 10 mg/kg. The paper describes the monotherapy dose-escalation part (N ≈ 50 patients) of the phase I trial of ivuxolimab. The dose-escalation cohort was 82.7% male with a mean age of roughly 60 years, ranging from roughly 23 to 85. Results the study describes overall, beyond this receptor: After ivuxolimab, CD8+ T cells had more expanded clones than CD4+ T cells on average. The antigen specificity of the peripheral T cells that underwent clonal expansion was not determined. At doses of 0.1 to 3.0 mg/kg, clonal expansion of both CD4+ and CD8+ blood T cells was observed from baseline to week 6. Low levels of normalized T-cell clonal expansion were also seen in some nonresponding patients. In partial responders in the 0.1-3.0 mg/kg groups, normalized peripheral clonal expansion was found to be among the lowest, especially among CD8+ T cells.

Patients with autoimmune disease history or receiving systemic immunosuppression were excluded from the trial. In every dose cohort, peripheral blood was drawn for TCR sequencing at baseline, cycle 4 day 1, and cycle 7 day 1. Samples were obtained from an open-label, multicenter, first-in-human phase I dose-escalation trial of ivuxolimab. Adults with locally advanced or metastatic melanoma, renal cell, hepatocellular, or head and neck squamous cell carcinoma were enrolled in the trial. Before TCR sequencing, CD4+ T cells and CD8+ T cells were sorted from peripheral blood as separate populations. To sequence the TCRbeta CDR3 region, genomic DNA was isolated from the sorted cells. The immunoSEQ Assay was used for sequencing of TCRbeta CDR3 regions. The clones in this table, taken by TCRdb from immuneACCESS, are in-frame only. Not every clone is retained; where verified, under half of the shortfall comes from an unresolved V gene, and the cause of the rest is unknown. The sample has some 73,000 clones on record, around 86% of them singletons. The ten biggest clones cover approximately 8% of the sample.

Details on this clone: This clone's antigen is unknown. No base-level quality is on record; no much larger clone is a single base apart.

Trimming costs V 3 bases and J 2 bases, and their ends lie 13 bases apart. The germline V gene (reference sequence) specifies GTSNPN as CDR1 and SVGIG as CDR2. The CDR3, from cysteine to phenylalanine, totals 14 residues. Left in the record is the CDR3 DNA by itself, 42 bases read in frame from the first base. This sequence originates from an adult with an advanced solid tumor such as melanoma, head and neck, liver or kidney cancer. The chain uses TRBV30 and TRBJ1-2; a tentative D call is TRBD1 (5 bases match). The source material was CD4+ or CD8+ T cells sorted from blood, sampled in a trial of the OX40 agonist ivuxolimab. The nucleotides read TGTGCCTGGAGGGGACCGGGACTCAACTATGGCTACACCTTC. This yields the protein CAWRGPGLNYGYTF.